What follows are 27 T cell receptor beta chains derived from one specimen sequenced in a study of T-cell reconstitution after alpha-beta-depleted transplantation in children. Construction of the TCRbeta library involved unique molecular identifiers. TCRdb used MiXCR to reprocess the PCR reads, holding one entry per CDR3 protein. The sample lists just over 950,000 distinct CDR3 sequences; about 29% were seen once. Material: PBMCs, mostly from graft donor cells, obtained 360 days after TCRalphabeta/CD19-depleted stem cell transplant. The receptors were gathered from a boy under two years old who had a stem cell transplant for SCID, so the T cells may come from the graft donor.

The gene calls are TRBV11-1 and TRBJ1-3; no reliable D call. In germline, CDR1 is SGHAT, CDR2 FQDESV (reference sequence). The CDR3 has 14 residues. Trimming stripped 8 bases from V and 2 bases from J, with 13 bases between. The CDR3 DNA reads as TGTGCCAGCCATACCACCGGAACTGGAAACACCATATATTTT. This sequence encodes CASHTTGTGNTIYF.

In this sample, this clonotype turned up many times. The chain carries TRBV7-9 and TRBJ2-7; D ambiguous. V was trimmed by 8 bases and J by 1 base, leaving 12 bases between them. The germline CDR1 and CDR2 sequences are SEHNR and FQNEAQ (reference sequence). CDR3 length: 13 amino acids. This chain's CDR3 is CASRKGSSYEQYF. CDR3 nucleotides: TGTGCCAGCCGGAAGGGTTCTTCCTACGAGCAGTACTTC.

The genes are TRBV6-5 and TRBJ2-3; TRBD1 aligns across 7 bases. Germline-derived CDR1 and CDR2 are MNHEY and SVGAGI. V was pared by 3 bases and J by 1 base, with 16 bases of the junction left unmatched. The length of the CDR3 is 19 residues. In DNA form, the CDR3 reads TGTGCCAGCAGTTATCCCGCAACCGGAAACAGGGGACGCACAGATACGCAGTATTTT. Its translation: CASSYPATGNRGRTDTQYF.

This clonotype occurred a few times. The chain employs TRBV29-1 and TRBJ2-6; tentative D call: TRBD2 (6 bases). V was shortened by 6 bases and J by 0 bases, with 21 bases between the two germline ends. The CDR3 spans 18 residues. Looked up from germline, CDR1 is SQVTM and CDR2 is ANQGSEA. The CDR3 protein is CSVMGWELAVSGANVLTF. DNA of the CDR3: TGCAGCGTCATGGGATGGGAACTAGCCGTCTCTGGGGCCAACGTCCTGACTTTC.

This chain joins TRBV20-1 and TRBJ2-4, with D perhaps matching TRBD2 (6 bases). The CDR3 loop spans 16 amino acids. The germline V gene encodes CDR1 DFQATT and CDR2 SNEGSKA (reference sequence). Trimming left V 1 base short and J 5 bases short, with 18 bases between. CDR3 residues: CSARGWPGGVENIQYF. Written as DNA, the CDR3 is TGCAGTGCTAGAGGGTGGCCAGGAGGGGTCGAAAACATTCAGTACTTC.

The rearrangement joins TRBV15 to TRBJ2-3; 10 bases fit TRBD1. CDR1 and CDR2 (germline): LNHNV, YYDKDF (reference sequence). Trimming at V came to 0 bases and at J to 4 bases, leaving 4 bases not matched to a gene. The CDR3 covers 16 residues. CDR3 loop: CATSRELGQGPDTQYF. The CDR3 nucleotides are TGTGCCACCAGCAGAGAGTTGGGACAGGGGCCAGATACGCAGTATTTT.

The chain joins TRBV29-1 to TRBJ1-4, with a tentative D call TRBD1 (5 bases). V was cut by 4 bases and J by 3 bases, with 9 bases left in between. The CDR3 length is 13 residues. CDR1 is SQVTM, CDR2 ANQGSEA, per germline. The CDR3 DNA reads as TGCAGCGTTGTGGGACCCTCTAATGAAAAACTGTTTTTT. This translates into CSVVGPSNEKLFF.

The chain combines TRBV15 with TRBJ1-2; D gene ambiguous. Germline V lookup: CDR1 LNHNV, CDR2 YYDKDF (reference sequence). This CDR3 region has 15 residues. Trimming cost V 0 bases and J 4 bases, with 12 bases left between them. The CDR3 DNA is TGTGCCACCAGCAGAGAGGGCCCTCCTGCCTATGGCTACACCTTC. This encodes CATSREGPPAYGYTF.

This clonotype has only a few counts. The chain couples TRBV6-4 to TRBJ2-1; TRBD2 matches at 12 bases. The germline V gene has CDR1 MRHNA and CDR2 SNTAGT. The V gene end was trimmed by 2 bases and the J gene end by 5 bases; junction bases not matched to a gene: 1. The CDR3 is made up of 15 amino acids. CDR3: CASSDGTSGHNEQFF. The CDR3, as DNA: TGTGCCAGCAGTGACGGGACTAGCGGGCACAATGAGCAGTTCTTC.

This chain links TRBV30 with TRBJ2-2; no firm D call. Germline V gene data show CDR1 as GTSNPN and CDR2 as SVGIG (reference sequence). The V end lost 3 bases, the J end lost 0 bases, and 11 bases lay between the germline ends. The CDR3 contains 15 residues. The CDR3 region is CAWRLLVTNTGELFF. CDR3 nucleotides: TGTGCCTGGAGACTTTTAGTGACGAACACCGGGGAGCTGTTTTTT.

The chain couples TRBV2 to TRBJ2-1, with TRBD2 matching over 7 bases. J gave up 6 bases and V 6 bases, and 5 bases lay outside the gene matches. Germline CDR1 is SNHLY and CDR2 is FYNNEI. This CDR3 spans 13 amino acids. CDR3 protein: CASRSGEGNEQFF. In DNA, the CDR3 is TGTGCCAGCAGGTCGGGGGAGGGCAATGAGCAGTTCTTC.

This clonotype was seen only a few times. DNA for the CDR3: TGTGCCAGCAGCGTCAGACAGGGGGCTCTTCCCGGGGAGCTGTTTTTT. The encoded protein is CASSVRQGALPGELFF. V and J are TRBV7-2 and TRBJ2-2; 10 bases align to TRBD1. The CDR3 length is 16 residues. V shed 5 bases and J 6 bases; nucleotides not matched to a gene: 9. Germline V lookup: CDR1 SGHTA, CDR2 FQGNSA.

The sample holds a few counts of this clonotype. The CDR3 loop reads CASSRLLAGVFNEQFF. The CDR3 region has the DNA TGTGCCAGCAGCCGACTACTAGCGGGGGTTTTCAATGAGCAGTTCTTC. V gene TRBV5-5 combines with J gene TRBJ2-1; TRBD2 agrees at 11 bases. CDR1 and CDR2 (germline): SGHKS, YYEKEE (reference sequence). The V gene end was trimmed by 4 bases and the J gene end by 6 bases; junction bases not matched to a gene: 9. CDR3 length equals 16 residues.

The V and J genes are TRBV11-2 and TRBJ1-6; D not resolved. This CDR3 has 15 residues. In germline, CDR1 is SGHAT, CDR2 FQNNGV. The germline V and J ends were trimmed by 2 bases and 6 bases, with 11 bases remaining between them. The chain's CDR3 is CASSLSWGSNSPLHF. For the CDR3, the DNA is TGTGCCAGCAGCTTATCTTGGGGAAGTAATTCACCCCTCCACTTT. Looking up the rest from reference TRBV11-2 and TRBJ1-6 gives the full variable domain: EAGVAQSPRYKIIEKRQSVAFWCNPISGHATLYWYQQILGQGPKLLIQFQNNGVVDDSQLPKDRFSAERLKGVDSTLKIQPAKLEDSAVYLCASSLSWGSNSPLHFGNGTRLTVT.

This clonotype turned up a few times. The chain employs TRBV10-3 and TRBJ2-3; D gene ambiguous. The V end was cut by 0 bases, the J end by 1 base, with 11 bases between. CDR3 length equals 16 residues. CDR1 is ENHRY, CDR2 SYGVKD, per germline. The CDR3 loop is CAISESSGLGTDTQYF. CDR3 nucleotide sequence: TGTGCCATCAGTGAGTCCTCCGGGTTGGGCACAGATACGCAGTATTTT.

This clonotype was seen a single time. The V and J genes are TRBV7-3 and TRBJ2-1, with TRBD1 identical over 7 bases. CDR1 is SGHTA and CDR2 is FQGTGA in the germline V gene. The CDR3 sequence is 14 residues long. J gave up 9 bases and V 2 bases, and 7 bases lay outside the gene matches. The chain's CDR3 is CASSLYGTVGEQFF. The DNA for the CDR3 is TGTGCCAGCAGCTTATATGGGACAGTAGGTGAGCAGTTCTTC. Supplemented by reference TRBV7-3 and TRBJ2-1, the full variable domain reads GAGVSQTPSNKVTEKGKYVELRCDPISGHTALYWYRQSLGQGPEFLIYFQGTGAADDSGLPNDRFFAVRPEGSVSTLKIQRTERGDSAVYLCASSLYGTVGEQFFGPGTRLTVL.

This chain joins TRBV19 and TRBJ1-1; weak D call: TRBD1 (6 bases). The V gene lost 4 bases and the J gene lost 5 bases, with 11 bases spanning the gap. The CDR3 runs to 13 residues. The germline V gene encodes CDR1 LNHDA and CDR2 SQIVND (reference sequence). The CDR3 DNA reads TGTGCCAGTAGTACCACAGGGTATACTGAAGCTTTCTTT. Translating gives CASSTTGYTEAFF.

V is TRBV20-1 and J is TRBJ1-5; 7 nucleotides line up with TRBD1. V shed 3 bases, J shed 1 base, and the junction held 3 bases outside the gene matches. The CDR3 is 14 amino acids. CDR1 is DFQATT, CDR2 SNEGSKA, per germline (reference sequence). The CDR3 reads CSARTGPSNQPQHF. CDR3 sequence (DNA): TGCAGTGCTAGGACAGGGCCAAGCAATCAGCCCCAGCATTTT.

The chain carries TRBV24-1 and TRBJ1-5; D may be TRBD1 (5 bases). CDR3 size: 14 residues. The V gene lost 3 bases and the J gene lost 6 bases, with 11 bases spanning the gap. In germline, CDR1 is KGHDR, CDR2 SFDVKD. The CDR3 nucleotides are TGTGCCACCAGTGATGGGGCAGGACGTCAGCCCCAGCATTTT. It is translated as CATSDGAGRQPQHF.

This clonotype was observed a handful of times. The V and J genes are TRBV20-1 and TRBJ1-3; D is perhaps TRBD1 (5 bases). Trimming removed 3 bases from V and 2 bases from J, with 8 bases in between. Germline V lookup: CDR1 DFQATT, CDR2 SNEGSKA (reference sequence). The CDR3 is 13 residues long. This CDR3 is CSARPGAGNTIYF. DNA for the CDR3: TGCAGTGCTAGGCCGGGGGCTGGAAACACCATATATTTT.

This clonotype was observed a few times. CDR3: CASSRAGKRADTQYF. The CDR3 DNA sequence: TGTGCCAGCAGCCGGGCAGGGAAGAGGGCAGATACGCAGTATTTT. This chain joins TRBV14 and TRBJ2-3; D may match TRBD1 or TRBD2 (5 bases each). The CDR3 has 15 residues. The V end lost 4 bases, the J end lost 4 bases, and 15 bases lay between the germline ends. Looked up from germline, CDR1 is SGHDN and CDR2 is FVKESK.

The V call is TRBV12-3 or TRBV12-4, the J call TRBJ1-5; 7 bases align to TRBD1. With V trimmed by 4 bases and J by 0 bases, 6 bases remained unmatched. The length of the CDR3 is 16 residues. The CDR3 DNA sequence: TGTGCCAGCAGTTATCAGGGGGTCCATAGCAATCAGCCCCAGCATTTT. Protein product: CASSYQGVHSNQPQHF.

A few counts support this clonotype. The chain carries TRBV4-1 and TRBJ2-5; 7 nucleotides match TRBD2. The CDR3 runs to 14 residues. Looked up from germline, CDR1 is MGHRA and CDR2 is YSYEKL. J lost 7 bases, V lost 0 bases, and 5 bases had no gene match. CDR3 residues: CASSQEAGDATQYF. Written as DNA, the CDR3 is TGCGCCAGCAGCCAAGAGGCGGGGGACGCGACCCAGTACTTC.

This chain connects TRBV7-8 to TRBJ2-5; 7 bases are shared with TRBD2. CDR1 SGHVS and CDR2 FQNEAQ come from the germline V gene. After removal of 5 bases from V and 3 bases from J, the junction contained 9 bases not matched to a gene. CDR3 length equals 15 residues. CDR3 amino acids: CASSGVSGAEETQYF. The CDR3 coding sequence is TGTGCCAGCAGCGGAGTAAGCGGGGCGGAAGAGACCCAGTACTTC.

This clonotype has just a few counts. This chain connects TRBV12-3 or TRBV12-4 to TRBJ1-1; D call uncertain. CDR3 length: 14 amino acids. V shed 5 bases and J shed 3 bases, with 13 bases lying between them. CDR3 residues: CASSPSGTHTEAFF. The CDR3 DNA follows: TGTGCCAGCAGTCCCTCGGGAACCCACACTGAAGCTTTCTTT.

This rearrangement joins TRBV4-1 to TRBJ1-3; D is uncertain. The germline V gene has CDR1 MGHRA and CDR2 YSYEKL. V dropped 1 base and J dropped 1 base, with 8 bases sitting between them. This CDR3 comprises 15 residues. This CDR3 is CASSQGRTSGNTIYF. DNA for the CDR3: TGCGCCAGCAGCCAAGGGCGAACGTCTGGAAACACCATATATTTT.

This chain links TRBV5-1 with TRBJ2-5; 11 nucleotides line up with TRBD2. The CDR3 contains 15 residues. Germline CDR1 is SGHRS and CDR2 is YFSETQ. V lost 0 bases to trimming and J lost 8 bases; unmatched junction nucleotides: 6. The CDR3 DNA follows: TGCGCCAGCAGCTTGGGACTAGCGGGGTTAGGCACCCAGTACTTC. Residues: CASSLGLAGLGTQYF.